The 27 T cell receptor beta chains presented below share a single source sample, sequenced in a study of cytomegalovirus exposure and HLA in healthy donors. The PCR employed 60 Vbeta primers together with 13 Jbeta primers. Here immunoSEQ multiplex PCR was the method, and the copy in TCRdb shows in-frame clones only, minus some. The table has roughly 100,000 clones, 76% seen once. Sequenced sample: PBMCs. Receptors originate from a woman aged 18-30 years in good health and CMV-seropositive.

The chain employs TRBV27 and TRBJ1-6; D not certain. Trimming took 8 bases from V and 11 from J, leaving 13 bases between them. Germline V gene lookup returns CDR1 MNHEY and CDR2 SMNVEV (reference sequence). The CDR3 spans 12 residues. The CDR3 region has the DNA TGTGCCAGCGCTAGAAGAAGTACACCCCTCCACTTT. Its protein is CASARRSTPLHF.

This clone was detected only once. It is likely a read error, because the conserved phenylalanine at the end of the CDR3 is missing. The rearrangement links TRBV30 to TRBJ2-4; TRBD1 is a possible D gene (6 bases). Germline V lookup: CDR1 GTSNPN, CDR2 SVGIG (reference sequence). This CDR3 comprises 13 residues. V gave up 3 bases and J gave up 2 bases, with 8 bases separating them. The CDR3 DNA sequence: TGTGCCTGGAGGGACAGAACCAAAAACATTCAGTACGTC. Translating gives CAWRDRTKNIQYV.

The rearrangement joins TRBV5-4 to TRBJ2-2; D perhaps matches TRBD1 (5 bases). This CDR3 spans 15 amino acids. Between the trimmed V and J ends, which lost 0 bases and 5 bases, there was a span of 11 bases. The germline CDR1 and CDR2 sequences are SGHNT and YYREEE (reference sequence). In nucleotides, the CDR3 is TGTGCCAGCAGCTTGGTGTCTAGGGGAACCGGGGAGCTGTTTTTT. Protein: CASSLVSRGTGELFF.

The CDR3 region has the DNA TGTGCCAGCAGCGCCGGACAGGGCCCCAATCAGCCCCAGCATTTT. It codes for CASSAGQGPNQPQHF. The chain joins TRBV5-6 to TRBJ1-5; 8 bases agree with TRBD1. V lost 4 bases to trimming and J lost 3 bases; unmatched junction nucleotides: 6. Germline CDR1 is SGHDT and CDR2 is YYEEEE. The CDR3 is 15 residues long.

The gene calls are TRBV11-3 and TRBJ2-7; D is possibly TRBD1 (5 bases). This CDR3 has 14 residues. V shed 3 bases and J shed 0 bases, with 9 bases lying between them. The germline gives CDR1 SGHNT, CDR2 YENEEA. The CDR3 sequence: CASSFGRDSYEQYF. The CDR3 bases are TGTGCCAGCAGCTTCGGCAGGGACTCCTACGAGCAGTACTTC.

This chain joins TRBV6-1 and TRBJ1-1, with D maybe TRBD1 (5 bases). Trimming took 5 bases from V and 10 from J, leaving 17 bases between them. From germline, CDR1 is MNHNS and CDR2 SASEGT. This CDR3 spans 13 amino acids. CDR3 coding DNA: TGTGCCAGCAGTAAACCCTATCCAAGGGGAGCTTTCTTT. It yields the protein CASSKPYPRGAFF.

The chain uses TRBV27 and TRBJ1-1, with 10 bases identical to TRBD1. This CDR3 spans 14 amino acids. Trimming cost V 6 bases and J 5 bases; bases outside gene matches: 6. Germline assignment: CDR1 MNHEY and CDR2 SMNVEV (reference sequence). CDR3 nucleotide sequence: TGTGCCAGCAGCGTGGGACAGGGGTCGACTGAAGCTTTCTTT. It encodes CASSVGQGSTEAFF.

V gene TRBV19 combines with J gene TRBJ1-2; 8 bases fit TRBD1. Germline-derived CDR1 and CDR2 are LNHDA and SQIVND (reference sequence). The CDR3 extends over 12 amino acids. Trimming took 10 bases from V and 4 from J; bases not matched to a gene: 5. CDR3 protein: CATGTGLYGYTF. CDR3 DNA: TGTGCCACTGGGACAGGACTCTATGGCTACACCTTC.

This chain uses TRBV5-5 with TRBJ2-6; possibly TRBD1 for D (6 bases). This CDR3 is built from 18 residues. Trimming pared 1 base from V and 0 bases from J, leaving 14 bases between. Germline-derived CDR1 and CDR2 are SGHKS and YYEKEE (reference sequence). CDR3 protein: CASSLHPGTTSGANVLTF. As DNA, the CDR3 is TGTGCCAGCAGCTTGCACCCCGGGACAACCTCTGGGGCCAACGTCCTGACTTTC.

The chain uses TRBV6-7 and TRBJ2-1, with TRBD1 matching over 10 bases. TRBV6-7 is recorded as an ORF, its role being uncertain. Trimming took 4 bases from V and 8 from J; bases not matched to a gene: 8. The CDR3 has 15 amino acids. Written as DNA, the CDR3 is TGTGCCAGCAGTTTTTCGGGACAGGGGAGGGATGAGCAGTTCTTC. Amino acids: CASSFSGQGRDEQFF.

The sample holds a few counts of this clone. The chain recombines TRBV4-2 with TRBJ1-5; D possibly corresponds to TRBD1 (6 bases). Trimming left V 4 bases short and J 0 bases short, with 10 bases between. Germline-derived CDR1 and CDR2 are LGHNA and YNFKEQ. This CDR3 spans 15 amino acids. The CDR3 is CASSPEGVSNQPQHF. CDR3 nucleotides: TGTGCCAGCAGCCCCGAGGGGGTTAGCAATCAGCCCCAGCATTTT.

This clone was seen a few times. CDR3 DNA sequence: TGTGCCAGCAGTTTCCAGGGCCTCCCGAACACTGAAGCTTTCTTT. Translation: CASSFQGLPNTEAFF. The V gene is TRBV27, the J gene TRBJ1-1, with D possibly being TRBD1 (5 bases). Germline V gene data show CDR1 as MNHEY and CDR2 as SMNVEV (reference sequence). The CDR3 spans 15 residues. V lost 3 bases and J 1 base, leaving 12 bases between the germline ends.

The chain combines TRBV4-3 with TRBJ2-7, with TRBD2 matching 10 bases. The CDR3 loop spans 14 amino acids. Germline CDR1 and CDR2: LGHNA and YSLEER. J lost 8 bases, V lost 1 base, and 5 bases had no gene match. The CDR3 reads CASSQGLAGSKQYF. CDR3 DNA sequence: TGCGCCAGCAGCCAAGGACTAGCGGGTAGTAAGCAGTACTTC.

This clone showed up just once. This sequence joins TRBV28 and TRBJ2-7, with 10 positions matching TRBD2. The CDR3 consists of 14 residues. Germline V gene lookup returns CDR1 MDHEN and CDR2 SYDVKM. J gave up 7 bases and V 7 bases, and 10 bases lay outside the gene matches. The CDR3 spells CASTGLAGVKEQYF. CDR3 sequence (DNA): TGTGCCAGCACCGGGCTAGCGGGAGTGAAAGAGCAGTACTTC.

The V call is TRBV11-1, the J call TRBJ2-7; TRBD2 might be the D (6 bases). Trimming removed 1 base at V and 4 bases at J, with 8 bases between. CDR1 and CDR2 (germline): SGHAT, FQDESV (reference sequence). The CDR3 spans 13 residues. The DNA for the CDR3 is TGTGCCAGCAGCTTAGGGGGAGGATACGAGCAGTACTTC. It codes for CASSLGGGYEQYF. The full variable domain, rest sourced from reference TRBV11-1 and TRBJ2-7, is EAEVAQSPRYKITEKSQAVAFWCDPISGHATLYWYRQILGQGPELLVQFQDESVVDDSQLPKDRFSAERLKGVDSTLKIQPAELGDSAMYLCASSLGGGYEQYFGPGTRLTVT.

The chain joins TRBV5-8 to TRBJ2-1; 7 bases are shared with TRBD2. CDR3 length equals 15 residues. J gave up 4 bases and V 4 bases, and 8 bases lay outside the gene matches. Germline-derived CDR1 and CDR2 are SGHTS and YDEGEE. The CDR3 is CASSRSSGAYNEQFF. In nucleotides, the CDR3 is TGTGCCAGCAGCAGATCGAGCGGGGCATACAATGAGCAGTTCTTC.

J is TRBJ1-6 and V is TRBV5-5, with D uncertain. This CDR3 comprises 15 residues. The V end lost 2 bases, the J end lost 7 bases, and 13 bases lay between the germline ends. Germline V gives CDR1 SGHKS, CDR2 YYEKEE (reference sequence). The CDR3 DNA is TGTGCCAGCAGCTTATCGGATGCGGCCAATTCACCCCTCCACTTT. It translates to CASSLSDAANSPLHF. The variable domain in full, with the rest retrieved from reference TRBV5-5 and TRBJ1-6, is DAGVTQSPTHLIKTRGQQVTLRCSPISGHKSVSWYQQVLGQGPQFIFQYYEKEERGRGNFPDRFSARQFPNYSSELNVNALLLGDSALYLCASSLSDAANSPLHFGNGTRLTVT.

The gene calls are TRBV7-6 and TRBJ2-1; 9 nucleotides line up with TRBD2. The length of the CDR3 is 20 residues. The ends lost 5 bases at V and 7 bases at J; junction bases unmatched: 24. From germline, CDR1 is SGHVS and CDR2 FNYEAQ. The CDR3 sequence: CASSLIGAGGPPKQVNEQFF. In nucleotides, the CDR3 is TGTGCCAGCAGCCTAATAGGGGCGGGGGGGCCACCCAAGCAGGTGAATGAGCAGTTCTTC.

CDR3 in DNA: TGCGCCAGCAGCTTGCAGGGACAAGAGACCCAGTACTTC. Protein product: CASSLQGQETQYF. The rearrangement joins TRBV5-1 to TRBJ2-5; possibly TRBD1 for D (5 bases). Deletions cut 1 base from V and 2 bases from J, with 6 bases between. CDR1 is SGHRS and CDR2 is YFSETQ in the germline V gene. This CDR3 spans 13 amino acids. Using reference TRBV5-1 and TRBJ2-5 for the parts outside the CDR3, the full variable domain is KAGVTQTPRYLIKTRGQQVTLSCSPISGHRSVSWYQQTPGQGLQFLFEYFSETQRNKGNFPGRFSGRQFSNSRSEMNVSTLELGDSALYLCASSLQGQETQYFGPGTRLLVL.

The chain is built from TRBV5-4 and TRBJ2-7; 10 bases map to TRBD2. The CDR3 length is 18 residues. J lost 0 bases, V lost 5 bases, and 14 bases had no gene match. CDR1 and CDR2 (germline): SGHNT, YYREEE (reference sequence). The CDR3 bases are TGTGCCAGCAGTTTTCCCGGACTAGCGGATTCGAGCTCCTACGAGCAGTACTTC. Its protein product is CASSFPGLADSSSYEQYF. Together with reference TRBV5-4 and TRBJ2-7, the CDR3 gives the full variable domain: ETGVTQSPTHLIKTRGQQVTLRCSSQSGHNTVSWYQQALGQGPQFIFQYYREEENGRGNFPPRFSGLQFPNYSSELNVNALELDDSALYLCASSFPGLADSSSYEQYFGPGTRLTVT.

CDR3 sequence (DNA): TGTGCCAGCACTCCGACAGGGGTAACTTATAGCAATCAGCCCCAGCATTTT. Its translation: CASTPTGVTYSNQPQHF. V gene TRBV2 combines with J gene TRBJ1-5; TRBD1 matches 8 bases. CDR1 is SNHLY and CDR2 is FYNNEI in the germline V gene. V lost 7 bases, J lost 0 bases, and 11 bases stayed unmatched. The CDR3 totals 17 residues. Based on the CDR3 plus reference TRBV2 and TRBJ1-5, the full variable domain is EPEVTQTPSHQVTQMGQEVILRCVPISNHLYFYWYRQILGQKVEFLVSFYNNEISEKSEIFDDQFSVERPDGSNFTLKIRSTKLEDSAMYFCASTPTGVTYSNQPQHFGDGTRLSIL.

The DNA of the CDR3 is TGTGCCAGCAGTTTGACGGCTAGCGGGACGTACGAGCAGTACTTC. Translating it yields CASSLTASGTYEQYF. The chain couples TRBV28 to TRBJ2-7; TRBD2 aligns across 9 bases. V lost 3 bases to trimming and J lost 4 bases; unmatched junction nucleotides: 7. The CDR3 is made up of 15 amino acids. Looked up from germline, CDR1 is MDHEN and CDR2 is SYDVKM.

The chain couples TRBV5-5 to TRBJ2-1, with a weak D call TRBD2 (5 bases). Trimming removed 0 bases at V and 3 bases at J, with 10 bases between. CDR1 and CDR2 from the germline V gene are SGHKS and YYEKEE (reference sequence). This CDR3 spans 15 amino acids. The CDR3 nucleotides are TGTGCCAGCAGCTTGGAATTCGGGAACTACAATGAGCAGTTCTTC. Amino acids: CASSLEFGNYNEQFF.

The chain uses TRBV29-1 and TRBJ1-1, with a possible D match to TRBD1 (6 bases). CDR3 length: 14 amino acids. Looked up from germline, CDR1 is SQVTM and CDR2 is ANQGSEA. V lost 5 bases and J 0 bases, leaving 13 bases between the germline ends. The CDR3 nucleotides are TGCAGCGTTCAGGGGCAGACCATGAACACTGAAGCTTTCTTT. Amino acids: CSVQGQTMNTEAFF.

The rearrangement links TRBV7-3 to TRBJ1-2; D unresolved. Deletions cut 1 base from V and 5 bases from J, with 8 bases between. The CDR3 consists of 13 residues. Germline-derived CDR1 and CDR2 are SGHTA and FQGTGA. CDR3 coding DNA: TGTGCCAGCAGCTTAAGTCCAGATTATGGCTACACCTTC. It specifies CASSLSPDYGYTF.

This clone has more than one count but fewer than ten. The genes are TRBV5-4 and TRBJ2-4; 8 nucleotides match TRBD1. J gave up 15 bases and V 4 bases, and 12 bases lay outside the gene matches. This CDR3 spans 13 amino acids. Germline lookup yields CDR1 SGHNT and CDR2 YYREEE (reference sequence). In nucleotides, the CDR3 is TGTGCCAGCAGCGCGGATACTGGACAGGGATTGTACTTC. Amino acids: CASSADTGQGLYF.

The gene calls are TRBV6-5 and TRBJ2-7, with a tentative D call TRBD1 (6 bases). The CDR3 is made up of 13 amino acids. V dropped 5 bases and J dropped 4 bases, with 12 bases sitting between them. Germline-derived CDR1 and CDR2 are MNHEY and SVGAGI. The CDR3 bases are TGTGCCAGCAGTGACAGGCTTCCATACGAGCAGTACTTC. Its translation: CASSDRLPYEQYF.